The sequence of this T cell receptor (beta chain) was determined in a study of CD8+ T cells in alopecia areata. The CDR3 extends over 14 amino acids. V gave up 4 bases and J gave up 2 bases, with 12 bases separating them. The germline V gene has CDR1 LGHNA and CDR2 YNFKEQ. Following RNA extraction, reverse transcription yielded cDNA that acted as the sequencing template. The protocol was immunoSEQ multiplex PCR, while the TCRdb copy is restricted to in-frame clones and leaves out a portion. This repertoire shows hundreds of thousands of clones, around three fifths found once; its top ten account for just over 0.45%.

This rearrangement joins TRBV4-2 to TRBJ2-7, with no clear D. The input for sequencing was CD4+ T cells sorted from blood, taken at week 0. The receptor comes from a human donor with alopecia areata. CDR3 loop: CASSLGPGAYEQYF. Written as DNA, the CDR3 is TGTGCCAGCAGCCTCGGTCCCGGAGCCTACGAGCAGTACTTC.